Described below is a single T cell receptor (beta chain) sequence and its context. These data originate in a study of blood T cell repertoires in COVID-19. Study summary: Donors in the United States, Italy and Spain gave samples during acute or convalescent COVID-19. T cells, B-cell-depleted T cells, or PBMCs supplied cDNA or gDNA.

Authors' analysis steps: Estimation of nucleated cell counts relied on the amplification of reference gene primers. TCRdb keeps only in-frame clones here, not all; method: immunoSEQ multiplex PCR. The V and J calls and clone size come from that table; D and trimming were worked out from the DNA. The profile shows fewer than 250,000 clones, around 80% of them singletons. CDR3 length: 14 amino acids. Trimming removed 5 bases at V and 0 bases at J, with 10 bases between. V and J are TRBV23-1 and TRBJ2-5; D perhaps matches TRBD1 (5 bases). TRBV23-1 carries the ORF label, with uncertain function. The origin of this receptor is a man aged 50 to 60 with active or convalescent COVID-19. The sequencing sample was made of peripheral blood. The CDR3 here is CASSKTAHQETQYF. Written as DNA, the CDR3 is TGCGCCAGCAGTAAGACAGCGCACCAAGAGACCCAGTACTTC.